The 4 T cell receptor beta chains in this list originate from one sample, sequenced in a study of OX40 agonist ivuxolimab in advanced cancers. Measured with immunoSEQ multiplex PCR; TCRdb has only the in-frame clones, and not every one. Here the sample spans about 82,000 clones, around four fifths being singletons. The specimen comprised CD4+ or CD8+ T cells sorted from blood, sampled in a trial of the OX40 agonist ivuxolimab. These TCRs come from an adult with an advanced solid tumor such as melanoma, head and neck, liver or kidney cancer.

The rearrangement uses TRBV7-2 and TRBJ1-5; TRBD1 aligns across 8 bases. The CDR3 runs to 15 residues. Germline values: CDR1 SGHTA, CDR2 FQGNSA. Trimming removed 2 bases from V and 7 bases from J; junction bases left unmatched: 7. The DNA for the CDR3 is TGTGCCAGCAGCTTAATTGGTGGGACAGGCCAGCCCCAGCATTTT. It specifies CASSLIGGTGQPQHF.

The V and J genes are TRBV6-5 and TRBJ2-1; possible D gene TRBD2, 6 bases. V lost 5 bases and J 9 bases, leaving 14 bases between the germline ends. Looked up from germline, CDR1 is MNHEY and CDR2 is SVGAGI. The CDR3 is 13 amino acids. CDR3 region: CASSTQGLGEQFF. CDR3 sequence (DNA): TGTGCCAGCAGTACTCAGGGACTGGGTGAGCAGTTCTTC.

The V call is TRBV11-2, the J call TRBJ2-7, with D possibly TRBD2 on 5 matching bases. Trimming took off 3 bases at V and 0 bases at J, with 9 bases between the two ends. The CDR3 contains 14 residues. Looked up from germline, CDR1 is SGHAT and CDR2 is FQNNGV. CDR3 residues: CASSFGGYSYEQYF. The CDR3 DNA is TGTGCCAGCAGCTTTGGCGGGTACTCCTACGAGCAGTACTTC.

The genes are TRBV4-3 and TRBJ1-6, with D uncertain. The CDR3 totals 13 residues. Germline CDR1 and CDR2: LGHNA and YSLEER. V gave up 1 base and J gave up 9 bases, with 7 bases separating them. The CDR3 sequence: CASSQGVTSPLHF. The CDR3 DNA reads as TGCGCCAGCAGCCAAGGGGTAACTTCACCCCTCCACTTT.